Below are 27 T cell receptor beta chains sequenced from a single sample in a study of regulatory T cells in long-lasting Graves disease. Libraries of TCR beta came from iRepertoire HTBI primers plus Arm-PCR of CDR3 regions. TCRdb ran MiXCR on the multiplex PCR reads and lists one entry per CDR3 protein. This table has about 350,000 distinct CDR3 sequences, approximately 15% appearing once. This sample's time point: newly diagnosed GD, antithyroid drugs for less than 3 months. TCR sequences were obtained from RNA taken from PBMCs. The same specimen was also included in a second study, on T cells in Graves' hyperthyroidism and ophthalmopathy.

This material consisted of peripheral blood mononuclear cells (PBMCs), taken at new diagnosis, from a patient treated with antithyroid drugs. These receptors originate from a man aged 35 to 55 with Graves disease.

This clonotype was seen repeatedly, ten times or more. The chain is built from TRBV15 and TRBJ2-3; D is tentatively TRBD1 or TRBD2 (5 bases each). From germline, CDR1 is LNHNV and CDR2 YYDKDF (reference sequence). V lost 8 bases and J 2 bases, leaving 14 bases between the germline ends. The CDR3 totals 14 residues. The CDR3 region has the DNA TGTGCCACCCGAGGGGCACTAAACACAGATACGCAGTATTTT. It translates to CATRGALNTDTQYF.

This clonotype showed up many times. The chain has TRBV6-5 and TRBJ2-2, with 9 bases matching TRBD2. The CDR3 covers 17 residues. Germline CDR1 is MNHEY and CDR2 is SVGAGI. Trimming cost V 4 bases and J 5 bases; bases outside gene matches: 11. CDR3 bases: TGTGCCAGCAGTTTACGCGGGGGGGTCTCGAGAACCGGGGAGCTGTTTTTT. Translated: CASSLRGGVSRTGELFF.

This clonotype was seen repeatedly, ten times or more. This chain uses TRBV6-1 with TRBJ1-4, with D possibly matching TRBD1 (5 bases). The CDR3 is 14 residues long. Germline CDR1 reads MNHNS; CDR2 reads SASEGT. The V end was cut by 1 base, the J end by 7 bases, with 10 bases between. The CDR3 loop is CASSEGAGPEKLFF. As DNA, the CDR3 is TGTGCCAGCAGTGAAGGGGCAGGGCCTGAAAAACTGTTTTTT.

Points on this clonotype: A much larger clone lies one base from this, so it may be a read error. This chain connects TRBV11-2 to TRBJ2-3; 10 bases align to TRBD2. With the DNA end fitting TRBJ2-5 better, the J assignment may be wrong. This CDR3 is 15 amino acids long. In germline, CDR1 is SGHAT, CDR2 FQNNGV. The CDR3 nucleotides are TGTGCCAGCAGCTCGGGCCTGGGACTAGCGGAGACCCAGTACTTC. Translated, it gives CASSSGLGLAETQYF.

The CDR3: CASSQGIGGNIQYF. The CDR3 coding sequence is TGTGCCAGCAGCCAAGGAATAGGGGGAAACATTCAGTACTTC. This sequence joins TRBV16 and TRBJ2-4; D might be TRBD1 (6 bases). The germline V gene encodes CDR1 KGHSY and CDR2 FQNENV. V lost 2 bases, J lost 6 bases, and 11 bases lay in between. This CDR3 has 14 amino acids. The whole variable domain, remainder taken from reference TRBV16 and TRBJ2-4, is GEEVAQTPKHLVRGEGQKAKLYCAPIKGHSYVFWYQQVLKNEFKFLISFQNENVFDETGMPKERFSAKCLPNSPCSLEIQATKLEDSAVYFCASSQGIGGNIQYFGAGTRLSVL.

This clonotype was counted a few times. The rearrangement uses TRBV5-5 and TRBJ2-3; weak D call: TRBD2 (6 bases). The CDR3 has 13 amino acids. CDR1 and CDR2 from the germline V gene are SGHKS and YYEKEE (reference sequence). The CDR3 sequence: CAGGRGSTDTQYF. Written as DNA, the CDR3 is TGTGCAGGAGGGCGGGGAAGCACAGATACGCAGTATTTT.

In this sample, this clonotype turned up many times. This sequence joins TRBV5-1 and TRBJ2-1, with 10 bases matching TRBD1. Germline V gene lookup returns CDR1 SGHRS and CDR2 YFSETQ. The CDR3 has 15 residues. V was clipped by 3 bases and J by 8 bases; unmatched bases: 8. The CDR3 sequence: CASSSGTGAGDEQFF. The CDR3 nucleotides are TGCGCCAGCAGCTCCGGGACAGGGGCAGGCGATGAGCAGTTCTTC.

Comments on this clonotype: The CDR3 does not close with the conserved phenylalanine or tryptophan, likely indicating a read error. The genes are TRBV4-2 and TRBJ2-7, with 10 bases aligning to TRBD1. This CDR3 spans 14 amino acids. Per the germline V gene, CDR1 is LGHNA and CDR2 is YNFKEQ. V lost 4 bases to trimming and J lost 4 bases; unmatched junction nucleotides: 4. CDR3 DNA: TGTGCCAGCAGCCGCCGGGACAGGGGTTACGAGCAGTACCTC. This gives the protein CASSRRDRGYEQYL.

This clonotype was counted many times. The rearrangement uses TRBV5-1 and TRBJ1-1; D is possibly TRBD1 (5 bases). V dropped 4 bases and J dropped 1 base, with 11 bases sitting between them. The CDR3 length is 14 residues. Per germline, CDR1 SGHRS and CDR2 YFSETQ. The CDR3 is CASSKDRPNTEAFF. CDR3 coding DNA: TGCGCCAGCAGCAAAGACAGACCGAACACTGAAGCTTTCTTT. The whole variable domain, remainder taken from reference TRBV5-1 and TRBJ1-1, is KAGVTQTPRYLIKTRGQQVTLSCSPISGHRSVSWYQQTPGQGLQFLFEYFSETQRNKGNFPGRFSGRQFSNSRSEMNVSTLELGDSALYLCASSKDRPNTEAFFGQGTRLTVV.

This clonotype was counted at least ten times. The V call is TRBV24-1, the J call TRBJ2-5, with D maybe TRBD2 (6 bases). In germline, CDR1 is KGHDR, CDR2 SFDVKD. The CDR3 spans 13 residues. Trimming removed 7 bases at V and 2 bases at J, with 10 bases between. The CDR3 is CATSPGGQETQYF. The CDR3 coding sequence is TGTGCCACCAGCCCTGGGGGGCAAGAGACCCAGTACTTC.

The chain couples TRBV7-9 to TRBJ2-5; 7 bases agree with TRBD1. This CDR3 comprises 14 residues. V shed 3 bases and J 1 base; nucleotides not matched to a gene: 2. Germline loops: CDR1 SEHNR, CDR2 FQNEAQ (reference sequence). CDR3: CASSLTGPQETQYF. For the CDR3, the DNA is TGTGCCAGCAGCTTGACAGGGCCCCAAGAGACCCAGTACTTC.

This clonotype was observed many times. V is TRBV30 and J is TRBJ1-5; D remains ambiguous. The length of the CDR3 is 12 residues. V was pared by 0 bases and J by 5 bases, with 5 bases between. Germline CDR1 and CDR2: GTSNPN and SVGIG (reference sequence). CDR3 sequence reads: CAWSVGDQPQHF. The CDR3 DNA reads as TGTGCCTGGAGTGTAGGCGATCAGCCCCAGCATTTT.

This clonotype was recorded many times. V is TRBV28 and J is TRBJ2-3; TRBD1 aligns across 9 bases. CDR1 and CDR2 from the germline V gene are MDHEN and SYDVKM. The CDR3 runs 13 residues. CDR3 loop: CGATGTGRDTQYF. CDR3 bases: TGTGGCGCGACAGGGACAGGGCGGGATACGCAGTATTTT.

This clonotype has just a few counts. This chain links TRBV2 with TRBJ2-6; the D call may be TRBD1 or TRBD2 (7 bases each). V was shortened by 2 bases and J by 4 bases, with 15 bases between the two germline ends. Looked up from germline, CDR1 is SNHLY and CDR2 is FYNNEI. This CDR3 is 17 amino acids long. The CDR3 is CASSEWEGARGANVLTF. In DNA, the CDR3 is TGTGCCAGCAGTGAATGGGAGGGGGCGAGAGGGGCCAACGTCCTGACTTTC.

This chain uses TRBV5-1 with TRBJ2-5, with D perhaps matching TRBD1 (5 bases). This CDR3 is built from 15 residues. The V and J ends lost 4 bases and 5 bases respectively, with 18 bases between them. The germline gives CDR1 SGHRS, CDR2 YFSETQ. The CDR3 reads CASSPAAGKGETQYF. CDR3 in DNA: TGCGCCAGCAGCCCCGCCGCAGGGAAAGGGGAGACCCAGTACTTC. Variable domain in full (rest from reference TRBV5-1 and TRBJ2-5): KAGVTQTPRYLIKTRGQQVTLSCSPISGHRSVSWYQQTPGQGLQFLFEYFSETQRNKGNFPGRFSGRQFSNSRSEMNVSTLELGDSALYLCASSPAAGKGETQYFGPGTRLLVL.

This clonotype was detected many times. V usage is TRBV7-9 and J usage is TRBJ2-3; D may be TRBD2 (5 bases). V shed 1 base and J shed 6 bases, with 17 bases lying between them. Germline assignment: CDR1 SEHNR and CDR2 FQNEAQ (reference sequence). The CDR3 runs to 16 residues. CDR3 coding DNA: TGTGCCAGCAGCTTAGAGTTTACGGGGAGAAGGGATACGCAGTATTTT. Amino acids: CASSLEFTGRRDTQYF.

The chain combines TRBV3-1 with TRBJ2-1, with 9 nucleotides matching TRBD1. The germline CDR1 and CDR2 sequences are LGHDT and YNNKEL (reference sequence). The CDR3 loop spans 15 amino acids. J gave up 9 bases and V 4 bases, and 10 bases lay outside the gene matches. Written as DNA, the CDR3 is TGTGCCAGCAGCCCCCCGGGACAGGGTTCTCGTGAGCAGTTCTTC. Encoded protein: CASSPPGQGSREQFF.

This clonotype was seen a handful of times. V gene TRBV11-2 combines with J gene TRBJ2-2, with 7 nucleotides matching TRBD1. After removal of 4 bases from V and 8 bases from J, the junction contained 10 bases not matched to a gene. The CDR3 spans 15 residues. Germline CDR1 is SGHAT and CDR2 is FQNNGV. CDR3 region: CASSSLAYRGGELFF. In DNA, the CDR3 is TGTGCCAGCAGCTCTCTAGCCTACAGGGGAGGGGAGCTGTTTTTT.

This clonotype was recorded a few times. A read error may explain this, as a much larger clone is one base away. The J gene is TRBJ2-3, the V gene TRBV7-2, with D tentatively TRBD1 (6 bases). The CDR3 is 16 amino acids. Germline-derived CDR1 and CDR2 are SGHTA and FQGNSA. DNA of the CDR3: TGTGCCAACAGCTTAGGGGTAGGGACAAGCACAGATACGCAGTATTTT. Translating gives CANSLGVGTSTDTQYF.

In this sample, this clonotype turned up many times. The chain links TRBV5-1 to TRBJ2-7; no definite D call. Germline CDR1 and CDR2: SGHRS and YFSETQ. The germline V and J ends were trimmed by 2 bases and 0 bases, with 6 bases remaining between them. The CDR3 is 13 residues long. In DNA, the CDR3 is TGCGCCAGCAGCTTTTCGACCTCCTACGAGCAGTACTTC. Translating it yields CASSFSTSYEQYF.

To note about this clonotype: This may stem from a read error, because a much larger clone lies one nucleotide away. The chain links TRBV28 to TRBJ2-3; 8 bases agree with TRBD2. The germline gives CDR1 MDHEN, CDR2 SYDVKM. The J segment lost 4 bases and the V segment lost 2 bases, leaving 11 bases of the junction unmatched. The CDR3 totals 17 residues. CDR3 DNA: TGTGCCAGCAGTTTAATCAACACGGGGGGGCCTTCAGATACGCAGTATTTT. As protein: CASSLINTGGPSDTQYF.

The chain is built from TRBV7-3 and TRBJ2-5; TRBD2 agrees at 7 bases. J lost 5 bases, V lost 5 bases, and 11 bases had no gene match. The CDR3 runs 15 residues. Germline CDR1 SGHTA, CDR2 FQGTGA. The DNA of the CDR3 is TGTGCCAGCAGCCCTGGTGGGGGGGGTGCGGAGACCCAGTACTTC. This codes for CASSPGGGGAETQYF.

This clonotype was detected many times. The chain links TRBV7-9 to TRBJ1-5; D not certain. V was trimmed by 0 bases and J by 0 bases, leaving 3 bases between them. From germline, CDR1 is SEHNR and CDR2 FQNEAQ (reference sequence). The CDR3 extends over 14 amino acids. Here the CDR3 DNA reads TGTGCCAGCAGCTTAGCTAATAGCAATCAGCCCCAGCATTTT. Translated: CASSLANSNQPQHF.

This clonotype was seen ten or more times. V gene TRBV7-2 combines with J gene TRBJ2-7; D remains unclear. The germline CDR1 and CDR2 sequences are SGHTA and FQGNSA. The V end was cut by 5 bases, the J end by 4 bases, with 9 bases between. The CDR3 covers 12 residues. CDR3 sequence reads: CASSVDYYEQYF. Here the CDR3 DNA reads TGTGCCAGCAGCGTCGATTATTACGAGCAGTACTTC.

This clonotype was counted at least ten times. The chain carries TRBV2 and TRBJ1-5; 10 bases are a match to TRBD1. Trimming took 7 bases from V and 0 from J; bases not matched to a gene: 3. The CDR3 covers 15 residues. From germline, CDR1 is SNHLY and CDR2 FYNNEI. The CDR3 nucleotides are TGTGCCAGCAAGGGACAGGGGAATAGCAATCAGCCCCAGCATTTT. Protein product: CASKGQGNSNQPQHF.

This clonotype showed up many times. The CDR3 spells CSVPRGTGLGYNEQFF. In DNA, the CDR3 is TGCAGCGTCCCGCGGGGGACAGGCCTGGGGTACAATGAGCAGTTCTTC. The chain combines TRBV29-1 with TRBJ2-1; D possibly corresponds to TRBD1 (8 bases). Deletions cut 6 bases from V and 4 bases from J, with 22 bases between. The CDR3 covers 16 residues. Per germline, CDR1 SQVTM and CDR2 ANQGSEA.

The rearrangement joins TRBV5-1 to TRBJ2-5; no firm D call. CDR1 is SGHRS and CDR2 is YFSETQ in the germline V gene. CDR3 length: 14 amino acids. V lost 0 bases and J 2 bases, leaving 8 bases between the germline ends. The CDR3 reads CASSLVTDQETQYF. CDR3 bases: TGCGCCAGCAGCTTGGTCACAGATCAAGAGACCCAGTACTTC.